A single sample gave rise to the 13 T cell receptor beta chains below, sequenced in a study of blood T cell repertoires in COVID-19. Here immunoSEQ multiplex PCR was the method, and the copy in TCRdb shows in-frame clones only, minus some. This sample has about 14,000 clones; roughly 90% occur once, and the top ten carry around 54%. The sequencing sample was made of peripheral blood. The receptors shown here come from a man aged 80 or over with acute or convalescent COVID-19.

The J gene is TRBJ1-3, the V gene TRBV19; D not certain. Looked up from germline, CDR1 is LNHDA and CDR2 is SQIVND (reference sequence). V dropped 4 bases and J dropped 4 bases, with 14 bases sitting between them. CDR3 length: 15 residues. The CDR3 bases are TGTGCCAGTAGTAATCAGGACTGGGTCGGAAACACCATATATTTT. It is translated as CASSNQDWVGNTIYF.

The V call is TRBV5-3, the J call TRBJ2-5, with 8 bases fitting TRBD2. TRBV5-3 belongs to the ORF category, with a function that is uncertain. The CDR3 is made up of 15 amino acids. J lost 8 bases, V lost 1 base, and 10 bases had no gene match. As DNA, the CDR3 is TGTGCCAGAAGCTTGCCCCGAGCGGGAGAGCGCACCCAGTACTTC. Translation: CARSLPRAGERTQYF.

V and J are TRBV7-9 and TRBJ1-2, with D perhaps matching TRBD1 (5 bases). The CDR3 length is 15 residues. V was pared by 1 base and J by 5 bases, with 14 bases between. Germline loops: CDR1 SEHNR, CDR2 FQNEAQ (reference sequence). The CDR3 loop is CASSLVGREGYGYTF. As DNA, the CDR3 is TGTGCCAGCAGCTTAGTCGGCAGGGAGGGATATGGCTACACCTTC.

The chain employs TRBV5-1 and TRBJ1-2; TRBD1 is a possible D gene (6 bases). CDR1 is SGHRS and CDR2 is YFSETQ in the germline V gene. Trimming left V 7 bases short and J 6 bases short, with 25 bases between. The CDR3 sequence is 16 residues long. CDR3 sequence (DNA): TGCGCCAGCGCCCTACCGCGGGGGCCCAGGCGAGATGGCTACACCTTC. Translating it yields CASALPRGPRRDGYTF.

This clone occurred a few times. This chain joins TRBV2 and TRBJ2-2; D possibly corresponds to TRBD2 (6 bases). V shed 5 bases and J shed 5 bases, with 15 bases lying between them. CDR3 size: 15 residues. Germline CDR1 reads SNHLY; CDR2 reads FYNNEI. The chain's CDR3 is CASSLGGTGTGELFF. DNA of the CDR3: TGTGCCAGCAGTCTTGGAGGGACGGGGACCGGGGAGCTGTTTTTT.

The chain uses TRBV7-9 and TRBJ2-2; maybe TRBD2 (6 bases). The CDR3 sequence is 14 residues long. Trimming shortened V by 3 bases and J by 4 bases, and 9 bases separated the two germline ends. Looked up from germline, CDR1 is SEHNR and CDR2 is FQNEAQ (reference sequence). CDR3 region: CASSFQGGTGELFF. The CDR3 DNA is TGTGCCAGCAGCTTCCAGGGAGGCACCGGGGAGCTGTTTTTT.

The chain joins TRBV5-1 to TRBJ1-2; 9 bases align to TRBD1. This CDR3 is 16 amino acids long. The germline CDR1 and CDR2 sequences are SGHRS and YFSETQ. Germline trimming cut 5 bases from V and 8 bases from J; bases unmatched to any gene: 16. CDR3 nucleotides: TGCGCCAGCAGTCAGAATACAGGGGGCGGAGGAGAAGGCTACACCTTC. Translated, it gives CASSQNTGGGGEGYTF. Complete variable domain (other parts from reference TRBV5-1 and TRBJ1-2): KAGVTQTPRYLIKTRGQQVTLSCSPISGHRSVSWYQQTPGQGLQFLFEYFSETQRNKGNFPGRFSGRQFSNSRSEMNVSTLELGDSALYLCASSQNTGGGGEGYTFGSGTRLTVV.

This clone is a singleton in its sample. The chain uses TRBV14 and TRBJ2-7; possibly TRBD2 for D (7 bases). V gave up 4 bases and J gave up 3 bases, with 13 bases separating them. Germline V gene data show CDR1 as SGHDN and CDR2 as FVKESK. This CDR3 is 14 amino acids long. Here the CDR3 DNA reads TGTGCCAGCAGCCCGCGAGGGGGGGGCTACGAGCAGTACTTC. It is translated as CASSPRGGGYEQYF.

This chain links TRBV29-1 with TRBJ2-7; weak D call: TRBD1 (6 bases). Per germline, CDR1 SQVTM and CDR2 ANQGSEA. V lost 5 bases and J lost 2, with 13 bases in between. The CDR3 length is 13 residues. CDR3 nucleotide sequence: TGCAGCGTTCGGCAACAGGGTGCCTACGAGCAGTACTTC. This codes for CSVRQQGAYEQYF.

The J gene is TRBJ2-1, the V gene TRBV11-3, with 12 bases aligning to TRBD2. The CDR3 has 18 amino acids. With V trimmed by 1 base and J by 7 bases, 11 bases remained unmatched. Germline V gene sequence: CDR1 SGHNT, CDR2 YENEEA. CDR3 loop: CASSLVGLAGGPGNEQFF. CDR3 nucleotides: TGTGCCAGCAGCTTAGTAGGTCTAGCGGGAGGGCCGGGGAATGAGCAGTTCTTC.

V usage is TRBV7-8 and J usage is TRBJ2-5, with 11 bases lining up with TRBD1. CDR3 length equals 15 residues. Trimming removed 5 bases from V and 4 bases from J; junction bases left unmatched: 6. CDR1 and CDR2 (germline): SGHVS, FQNEAQ. The CDR3 DNA reads TGTGCCAGCAGCCCCCGGGACAGGGGGACAGAGACCCAGTACTTC. Translating it yields CASSPRDRGTETQYF.

The chain carries TRBV30 and TRBJ2-7, with TRBD1 identical over 8 bases. The junction had 11 bases not matched to a gene; V was cut back by 7 bases and J by 3 bases. The CDR3 is 14 amino acids. From germline, CDR1 is GTSNPN and CDR2 SVGIG (reference sequence). The CDR3 coding sequence is TGTGCCTACCGGGACAGGACAAAAGTCTACGAGCAGTACTTC. Its translation: CAYRDRTKVYEQYF.

The chain uses TRBV5-6 and TRBJ1-3, with 7 bases that match TRBD1. V was pared by 4 bases and J by 6 bases, with 10 bases of the junction left unmatched. Per germline, CDR1 SGHDT and CDR2 YYEEEE. The CDR3 totals 15 residues. The CDR3 coding sequence is TGTGCCAGCAGCCTCTATGACAGGGCCGTAAACACCATATATTTT. Residues: CASSLYDRAVNTIYF.